These T cell receptor beta chains were read from a single sample in a study of blood T cells in healthy people across ages. TCRdb used MiXCR to reprocess the 5' RACE reads, holding one entry per CDR3 protein. The sample shows under 2 million distinct CDR3 sequences, approximately 32% of them seen only once. Sequencing was done on a sample of blood. All receptors come from a woman aged 30 to 39 in good health. The CDR3 runs from the conserved cysteine through the conserved F or W. D genes are given only for firm matches. Clone size, where shown, is once, few, many, or a class for clones that have expanded.

v_call	clone_size	d_call	j_call	cdr3_aa	cdr3_nt
TRBV5-4	NA	TRBD2	TRBJ2-1	CASSFAGDTEQFF	TGTGCCAGCAGCTTTGCGGGAGACACTGAGCAGTTCTTC
TRBV4-1	NA	NA	TRBJ2-1	CASSPQQGNEQFF	TGCGCCAGCAGCCCGCAACAGGGAAATGAGCAGTTCTTC
TRBV20-1	NA	TRBD1	TRBJ1-5	CSAPDRGIGNQPQHF	TGCAGTGCTCCGGACAGGGGAATAGGCAATCAGCCCCAGCATTTT
TRBV6-5	few	TRBD2	TRBJ2-3	CASSYSLAVLTDTQYF	TGTGCCAGCAGTTACTCTCTAGCGGTTCTCACAGATACGCAGTATTTT
TRBV20-1	NA	NA	TRBJ1-1	CSARGPWNTEAFF	TGCAGTGCTAGGGGGCCCTGGAACACTGAAGCTTTCTTT
TRBV20-1	few	TRBD1	TRBJ2-5	CSANTNIAGTGAKEQYF	TGCAGTGCTAACACCAACATCGCCGGGACAGGGGCGAAGGAGCAGTACTTC
TRBV4-1	many	TRBD2	TRBJ2-1	CASSPHPGTSGDEQFF	TGCGCCAGCAGCCCCCACCCCGGGACTAGCGGCGATGAGCAGTTCTTC
TRBV14	NA	TRBD2	TRBJ2-2	CASSHPWREGNTGELFF	TGTGCCAGCAGCCACCCGTGGCGGGAGGGGAACACCGGGGAGCTGTTTTTT
TRBV20-1	NA	TRBD1	TRBJ1-1	CSARAGGMATEAFF	TGCAGTGCTAGAGCAGGGGGGATGGCCACTGAAGCTTTCTTT
TRBV6-1	NA	TRBD1	TRBJ1-5	CASSDPQGVSNQPQHF	TGTGCCAGCAGTGACCCTCAGGGGGTTAGCAATCAGCCCCAGCATTTT
TRBV29-1	many	TRBD2	TRBJ2-1	CSGQAGDGYNEQFF	TGCAGCGGCCAAGCGGGAGACGGTTACAATGAGCAGTTCTTC
TRBV7-6	few	NA	TRBJ2-7	CASSSGGFGYEQYF	TGTGCCAGCAGCTCCGGGGGCTTCGGGTACGAGCAGTACTTC
TRBV6-1	few	TRBD1	TRBJ2-7	CASSRQYRGSSYEQYF	TGTGCCAGCAGTCGACAATACAGGGGTAGCTCCTACGAGCAGTACTTC
TRBV28	few	NA	TRBJ2-7	CASSYGPSQTYEQYF	TGTGCCAGCAGTTACGGGCCTAGCCAGACCTACGAGCAGTACTTC
TRBV27	many	NA	TRBJ2-7	CASSLKGEGYEQYF	TGTGCCAGCAGTTTGAAGGGGGAGGGCTACGAGCAGTACTTC
TRBV6-5	NA	TRBD2	TRBJ2-5	CASSSGGSVETQYF	TGTGCCAGCAGTTCGGGCGGGAGTGTAGAGACCCAGTACTTC
TRBV28	NA	TRBD1	TRBJ2-7	CASTPTGTGMYEQYF	TGTGCCAGCACACCCACGGGGACAGGGATGTACGAGCAGTACTTC
TRBV7-6	NA	NA	TRBJ1-1	CASSSEPAGGMNTEAFF	TGTGCCAGCAGCTCGGAACCCGCCGGCGGTATGAACACTGAAGCTTTCTTT
TRBV20-1	many	NA	TRBJ1-4	CSARDLQGRNEKLFF	TGCAGTGCTAGAGACCTACAGGGACGTAATGAAAAACTGTTTTTT
TRBV4-1	many	TRBD2	TRBJ2-1	CASSQAGTSGRYNEQFF	TGCGCCAGCAGCCAAGCAGGGACTAGCGGGCGCTACAATGAGCAGTTCTTC
TRBV6-1	NA	NA	TRBJ2-7	CASSEVGRGHEQYF	TGTGCCAGCAGTGAAGTCGGCAGGGGCCACGAGCAGTACTTC
TRBV7-9	many	NA	TRBJ1-2	CASSLDQGRGYTF	TGTGCCAGCAGCTTAGACCAGGGCCGAGGCTACACCTTC
TRBV5-5	NA	TRBD2	TRBJ2-7	CASSFSSSGTYEQYF	TGTGCCAGCAGCTTCTCGTCTAGCGGTACCTACGAGCAGTACTTC
TRBV19	NA	TRBD1	TRBJ2-7	CASSTSGTGKLMNEQYF	TGTGCCAGTAGTACCTCCGGGACAGGGAAGCTCATGAACGAGCAGTACTTC
TRBV9	NA	NA	TRBJ2-1	CASSRAGYLNEQFF	TGTGCCAGCAGCAGGGCAGGGTATCTCAATGAGCAGTTCTTC
TRBV2	NA	NA	TRBJ2-3	CASSDPLSTDTQYF	TGTGCCAGCAGCGACCCCCTGAGCACAGATACGCAGTATTTT
TRBV5-1	many	TRBD1	TRBJ1-1	CASSTGTGEAFF	TGCGCCAGCAGCACGGGGACAGGGGAAGCTTTCTTT
TRBV5-1	many	NA	TRBJ2-1	CASSLDSLGYNEQFF	TGCGCCAGCAGCTTGGATAGCCTAGGTTACAATGAGCAGTTCTTC